These T cell receptor beta chains were read from a single sample in a study of shared clonotypes between healthy human individuals. This table comes from immunoSEQ multiplex PCR, and its TCRdb copy is limited to in-frame clones, with some not included. The top ten hold 24% of the sample, which has approximately 810,000 clones, more than 85% seen once. The specimen sequenced was naive CD8+ T cells sorted from blood. The source of these receptors is a man aged 25-45 years in good health. Both conserved end residues are part of each CDR3. The order of the fields is CDR3 protein, CDR3 DNA, J gene, D gene, clone size, V gene. D genes are given only for firm matches. A clone size is listed for some rows: how often the clone was seen (once, few, many), or a class if it is expanded.

CDR3aa: CASSVYRGYEQYF; CDR3nt: TGTGCCAGCAGTGTCTATCGGGGCTACGAGCAGTACTTC; j_gene: TRBJ2-7; d_gene: .; abundance: .; v_gene: TRBV25-1
CDR3aa: CASSLIYGETQYF; CDR3nt: TGTGCCAGCAGCCTTATATATGGGGAGACCCAGTACTTC; j_gene: TRBJ2-5; d_gene: .; abundance: .; v_gene: TRBV14
CDR3aa: CSVWSGRSYNEQFF; CDR3nt: TGCAGCGTATGGAGCGGGCGCTCCTACAATGAGCAGTTCTTC; j_gene: TRBJ2-1; d_gene: .; abundance: .; v_gene: TRBV29-1
CDR3aa: CASSVAGGPGQGRNEQYF; CDR3nt: TGTGCCAGCAGCGTAGCCGGGGGACCGGGACAGGGGAGGAACGAGCAGTACTTC; j_gene: TRBJ2-7; d_gene: TRBD1; abundance: .; v_gene: TRBV9
CDR3aa: CASSPSRDTSSAYNEQFF; CDR3nt: TGTGCCAGCAGCCCGTCCCGGGACACCTCCTCGGCCTACAATGAGCAGTTCTTC; j_gene: TRBJ2-1; d_gene: .; abundance: .; v_gene: TRBV7-9
CDR3aa: CASSLGWTGGGDEKLFF; CDR3nt: TGTGCCAGCAGCTTAGGGTGGACAGGGGGAGGAGATGAAAAACTGTTTTTT; j_gene: TRBJ1-4; d_gene: TRBD1; abundance: .; v_gene: TRBV7-9
CDR3aa: CASSARTSGSLDEQFF; CDR3nt: TGTGCCAGCAGCGCTAGGACTAGCGGGAGTTTGGATGAGCAGTTCTTC; j_gene: TRBJ2-1; d_gene: TRBD2; abundance: .; v_gene: TRBV2
CDR3aa: CASSLYGRDYNEQFF; CDR3nt: TGTGCCAGCAGTTTATACGGGAGAGACTACAATGAGCAGTTCTTC; j_gene: TRBJ2-1; d_gene: .; abundance: .; v_gene: TRBV28
CDR3aa: CASSQAGSEQFF; CDR3nt: TGCGCCAGCAGCCAAGCCGGGAGTGAGCAGTTCTTC; j_gene: TRBJ2-1; d_gene: .; abundance: .; v_gene: TRBV4-1
CDR3aa: CSATDNNEQYF; CDR3nt: TGCAGTGCAACGGACAACAACGAGCAGTACTTC; j_gene: TRBJ2-7; d_gene: .; abundance: .; v_gene: TRBV20-1
CDR3aa: CASSLTPGTGYEQYF; CDR3nt: TGCGCCAGCAGCTTGACCCCTGGTACTGGATACGAGCAGTACTTC; j_gene: TRBJ2-7; d_gene: .; abundance: .; v_gene: TRBV5-1
CDR3aa: CASSPADGNEQFF; CDR3nt: TGTGCCAGCTCCCCGGCCGACGGCAATGAGCAGTTCTTC; j_gene: TRBJ2-1; d_gene: .; abundance: .; v_gene: TRBV18
CDR3aa: CASTSIGTDTQYF; CDR3nt: TGTGCCAGCACCTCGATCGGCACAGATACGCAGTATTTT; j_gene: TRBJ2-3; d_gene: .; abundance: .; v_gene: TRBV27
CDR3aa: CASSHEGTQYF; CDR3nt: TGTGCCAGCAGCCACGAGGGGACCCAGTACTTC; j_gene: TRBJ2-5; d_gene: .; abundance: .; v_gene: TRBV7-9
CDR3aa: CASSLKGKMNTGELFF; CDR3nt: TGTGCCAGCAGCTTAAAAGGCAAGATGAACACCGGGGAGCTGTTTTTT; j_gene: TRBJ2-2; d_gene: .; abundance: .; v_gene: TRBV7-3
CDR3aa: CAWSVTGATNEKLFF; CDR3nt: TGTGCCTGGAGTGTGACAGGCGCAACTAATGAAAAACTGTTTTTT; j_gene: TRBJ1-4; d_gene: .; abundance: few; v_gene: TRBV30
CDR3aa: CASRLMQGSTDTQYF; CDR3nt: TGTGCCAGCAGATTGATGCAGGGGAGCACAGATACGCAGTATTTT; j_gene: TRBJ2-3; d_gene: .; abundance: few; v_gene: TRBV11-2
CDR3aa: CASSEPVTDTQYF; CDR3nt: TGCGCCAGCAGTGAGCCAGTCACAGATACGCAGTATTTT; j_gene: TRBJ2-3; d_gene: .; abundance: .; v_gene: TRBV10-2
CDR3aa: CASSQLAGASYEQYF; CDR3nt: TGCGCCAGCAGCCAACTAGCGGGAGCCTCCTACGAGCAGTACTTC; j_gene: TRBJ2-7; d_gene: TRBD2; abundance: .; v_gene: TRBV4-3
CDR3aa: CASSLRGQVVQYF; CDR3nt: TGTGCCAGCAGCTTAAGGGGACAGGTTGTCCAGTACTTC; j_gene: TRBJ2-7; d_gene: TRBD1; abundance: once; v_gene: TRBV7-8
CDR3aa: CASSTGGNYTF; CDR3nt: TGTGCCAGCTCAACAGGGGGGAATTACACCTTC; j_gene: TRBJ1-2; d_gene: TRBD1; abundance: .; v_gene: TRBV18
CDR3aa: CASSKVGLTSYEQYF; CDR3nt: TGTGCCAGCAGCAAAGTCGGACTGACCTCCTACGAGCAGTACTTC; j_gene: TRBJ2-7; d_gene: .; abundance: once; v_gene: TRBV21-1
CDR3aa: CSVEDGEGDEQYF; CDR3nt: TGCAGCGTTGAAGACGGCGAGGGGGACGAGCAGTACTTC; j_gene: TRBJ2-7; d_gene: .; abundance: .; v_gene: TRBV29-1
CDR3aa: CASSFRDRDVEYF; CDR3nt: TGTGCCAGCAGCTTCCGGGACAGGGACGTAGAGTACTTC; j_gene: TRBJ2-5; d_gene: TRBD1; abundance: .; v_gene: TRBV7-8
CDR3aa: CASSLDLTEAFF; CDR3nt: TGTGCCAGCAGCTTAGATCTCACTGAAGCTTTCTTT; j_gene: TRBJ1-1; d_gene: .; abundance: .; v_gene: TRBV11-3
CDR3aa: CASSFLAATPYEQYF; CDR3nt: TGTGCCAGCAGTTTCTTAGCGGCGACCCCCTACGAGCAGTACTTC; j_gene: TRBJ2-7; d_gene: .; abundance: once; v_gene: TRBV28
CDR3aa: CASSQDWLREEEYEQYF; CDR3nt: TGCGCCAGCAGCCAAGATTGGTTGCGGGAAGAGGAATACGAGCAGTACTTC; j_gene: TRBJ2-7; d_gene: .; abundance: .; v_gene: TRBV4-3
CDR3aa: CASSPNRGKVYEQYF; CDR3nt: TGTGCCAGCAGCCCAAACAGGGGTAAGGTTTACGAGCAGTACTTC; j_gene: TRBJ2-7; d_gene: TRBD1; abundance: .; v_gene: TRBV11-2
CDR3aa: CASSVPLGLADVPSTDTQYF; CDR3nt: TGTGCCAGCAGTGTTCCTCTCGGACTAGCGGACGTCCCTAGCACAGATACGCAGTATTTT; j_gene: TRBJ2-3; d_gene: TRBD2; abundance: .; v_gene: TRBV2
CDR3aa: CASSGTSYEQYF; CDR3nt: TGTGCCAGCAGCGGGACTTCCTACGAGCAGTACTTC; j_gene: TRBJ2-7; d_gene: .; abundance: .; v_gene: TRBV27
CDR3aa: CASSLGLGGTEAFF; CDR3nt: TGTGCCAGCAGCTTAGGCCTCGGGGGCACTGAAGCTTTCTTT; j_gene: TRBJ1-1; d_gene: .; abundance: once; v_gene: TRBV11-2
CDR3aa: CASSFSSGRAHEQFF; CDR3nt: TGTGCCAGCAGCTTCTCTAGCGGGAGGGCCCATGAGCAGTTCTTC; j_gene: TRBJ2-1; d_gene: TRBD2; abundance: .; v_gene: TRBV6-6
CDR3aa: CASSFTGGQPQHF; CDR3nt: TGTGCCAGCAGTTTCACAGGGGGACAGCCCCAGCATTTT; j_gene: TRBJ1-5; d_gene: TRBD1; abundance: .; v_gene: TRBV27
CDR3aa: CASMTGTGELFF; CDR3nt: TGTGCCAGCATGACAGGGACCGGGGAGCTGTTTTTT; j_gene: TRBJ2-2; d_gene: TRBD1; abundance: .; v_gene: TRBV2
CDR3aa: CASSPMDRGHQETQYF; CDR3nt: TGTGCCAGCTCACCTATGGACAGGGGCCACCAAGAGACCCAGTACTTC; j_gene: TRBJ2-5; d_gene: TRBD1; abundance: once; v_gene: TRBV18
CDR3aa: CASSPRQGRYEQYF; CDR3nt: TGTGCCAGCAGCCCTCGACAGGGTCGCTACGAGCAGTACTTC; j_gene: TRBJ2-7; d_gene: TRBD1; abundance: once; v_gene: TRBV13
CDR3aa: CASSRESSYNEQFF; CDR3nt: TGTGCCAGCAGCCGTGAGAGCTCCTACAATGAGCAGTTCTTC; j_gene: TRBJ2-1; d_gene: .; abundance: .; v_gene: TRBV27
CDR3aa: CATQGGQTIQETQYF; CDR3nt: TGTGCCACACAGGGGGGACAGACAATTCAAGAGACCCAGTACTTC; j_gene: TRBJ2-5; d_gene: TRBD1; abundance: .; v_gene: TRBV6-1
CDR3aa: CASSIVPGLAGGSTGELFF; CDR3nt: TGTGCCAGTAGTATAGTCCCGGGACTAGCGGGAGGCTCCACCGGGGAGCTGTTTTTT; j_gene: TRBJ2-2; d_gene: TRBD2; abundance: .; v_gene: TRBV19
CDR3aa: CASSPPAGAKNIQYF; CDR3nt: TGTGCCAGCAGCCCCCCAGCGGGCGCCAAAAACATTCAGTACTTC; j_gene: TRBJ2-4; d_gene: .; abundance: .; v_gene: TRBV7-9
CDR3aa: CASAWGRGGGYTF; CDR3nt: TGTGCCAGCGCATGGGGAAGGGGCGGGGGCTACACCTTC; j_gene: TRBJ1-2; d_gene: .; abundance: .; v_gene: TRBV27
CDR3aa: CAISESLTGNEQFF; CDR3nt: TGTGCCATCAGTGAGTCATTGACAGGGAATGAGCAGTTCTTC; j_gene: TRBJ2-1; d_gene: TRBD1; abundance: .; v_gene: TRBV10-3
CDR3aa: CASSYFGNYGYTF; CDR3nt: TGTGCCAGCAGTTACTTCGGGAACTATGGCTACACCTTC; j_gene: TRBJ1-2; d_gene: .; abundance: .; v_gene: TRBV6-5
CDR3aa: CASSIRDSRANTGELFF; CDR3nt: TGTGCCAGTAGTATAAGGGACAGCCGCGCGAACACCGGGGAGCTGTTTTTT; j_gene: TRBJ2-2; d_gene: TRBD1; abundance: .; v_gene: TRBV19
CDR3aa: CASSQGMGRGMFYEQYF; CDR3nt: TGCGCCAGCAGCCAAGGGATGGGCAGGGGGATGTTTTACGAGCAGTACTTC; j_gene: TRBJ2-7; d_gene: TRBD1; abundance: .; v_gene: TRBV4-3
CDR3aa: CASSSYRGEYEQYF; CDR3nt: TGTGCCAGCAGTTCCTACAGGGGCGAGTACGAGCAGTACTTC; j_gene: TRBJ2-7; d_gene: TRBD1; abundance: .; v_gene: TRBV27